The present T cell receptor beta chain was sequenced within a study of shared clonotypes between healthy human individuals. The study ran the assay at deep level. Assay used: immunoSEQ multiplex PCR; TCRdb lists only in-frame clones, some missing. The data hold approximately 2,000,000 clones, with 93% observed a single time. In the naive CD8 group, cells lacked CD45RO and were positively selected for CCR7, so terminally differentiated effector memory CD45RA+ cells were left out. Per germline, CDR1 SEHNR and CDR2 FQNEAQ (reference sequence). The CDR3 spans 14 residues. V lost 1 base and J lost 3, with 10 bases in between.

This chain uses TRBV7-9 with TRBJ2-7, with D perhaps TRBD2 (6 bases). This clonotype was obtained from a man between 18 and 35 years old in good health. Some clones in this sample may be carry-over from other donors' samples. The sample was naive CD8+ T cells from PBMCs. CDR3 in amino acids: CASSLGGLHYEQYF. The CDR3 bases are TGTGCCAGCAGCTTAGGGGGACTTCACTACGAGCAGTACTTC. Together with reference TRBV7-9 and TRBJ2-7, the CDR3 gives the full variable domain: DTGVSQNPRHKITKRGQNVTFRCDPISEHNRLYWYRQTLGQGPEFLTYFQNEAQLEKSRLLSDRFSAERPKGSFSTLEIQRTEQGDSAMYLCASSLGGLHYEQYFGPGTRLTVT.